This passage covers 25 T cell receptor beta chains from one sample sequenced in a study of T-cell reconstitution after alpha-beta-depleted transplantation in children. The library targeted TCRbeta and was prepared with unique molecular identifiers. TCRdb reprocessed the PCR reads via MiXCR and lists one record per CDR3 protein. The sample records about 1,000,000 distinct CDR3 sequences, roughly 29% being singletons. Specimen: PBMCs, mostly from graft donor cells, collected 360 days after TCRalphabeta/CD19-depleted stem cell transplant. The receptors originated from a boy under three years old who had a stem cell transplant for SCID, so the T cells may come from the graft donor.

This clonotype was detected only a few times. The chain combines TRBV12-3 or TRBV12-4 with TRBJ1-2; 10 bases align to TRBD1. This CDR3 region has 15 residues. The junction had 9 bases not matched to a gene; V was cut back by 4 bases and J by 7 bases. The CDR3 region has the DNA TGTGCCAGCAGTTGGCTCGGGACAGGGGTTAGTGGCTACACCTTC. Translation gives CASSWLGTGVSGYTF.

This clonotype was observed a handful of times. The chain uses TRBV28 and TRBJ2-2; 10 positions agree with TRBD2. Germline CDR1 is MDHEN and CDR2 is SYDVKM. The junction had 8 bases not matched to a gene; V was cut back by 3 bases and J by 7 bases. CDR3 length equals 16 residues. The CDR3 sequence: CASSLRAGGLGGELFF. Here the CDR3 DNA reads TGTGCCAGCAGTTTGCGAGCGGGGGGGCTCGGCGGGGAGCTGTTTTTT.

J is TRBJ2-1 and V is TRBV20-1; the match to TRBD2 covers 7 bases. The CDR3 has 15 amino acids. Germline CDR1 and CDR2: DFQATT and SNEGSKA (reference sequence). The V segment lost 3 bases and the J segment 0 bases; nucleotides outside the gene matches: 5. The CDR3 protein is CSASERGGSYNEQFF. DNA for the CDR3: TGCAGTGCTAGTGAGCGGGGAGGCTCCTACAATGAGCAGTTCTTC.

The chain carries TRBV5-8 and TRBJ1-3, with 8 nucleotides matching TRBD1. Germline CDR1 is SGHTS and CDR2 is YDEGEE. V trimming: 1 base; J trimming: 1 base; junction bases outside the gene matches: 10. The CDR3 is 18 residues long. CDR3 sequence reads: CASSLRPGGPRSGNTIYF. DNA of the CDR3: TGTGCCAGCAGCTTGCGCCCAGGGGGCCCAAGGTCTGGAAACACCATATATTTT.

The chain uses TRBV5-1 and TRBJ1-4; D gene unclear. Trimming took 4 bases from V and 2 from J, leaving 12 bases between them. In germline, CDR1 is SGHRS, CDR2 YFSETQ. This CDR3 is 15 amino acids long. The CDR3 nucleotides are TGCGCCAGCAGCGGGCAGGAGGCGACTAATGAAAAACTGTTTTTT. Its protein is CASSGQEATNEKLFF.

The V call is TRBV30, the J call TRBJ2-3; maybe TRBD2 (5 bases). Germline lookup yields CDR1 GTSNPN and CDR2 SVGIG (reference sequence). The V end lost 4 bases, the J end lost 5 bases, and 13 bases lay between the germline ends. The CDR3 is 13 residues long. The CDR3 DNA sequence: TGTGCCTGGACTAGCACATACAGAGATACGCAGTATTTT. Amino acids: CAWTSTYRDTQYF.

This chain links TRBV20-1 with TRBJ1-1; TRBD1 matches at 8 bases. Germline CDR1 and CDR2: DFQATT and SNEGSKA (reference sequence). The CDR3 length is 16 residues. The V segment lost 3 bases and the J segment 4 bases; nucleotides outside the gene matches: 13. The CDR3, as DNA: TGCAGTGCTAGGCGCGCCAGGGGGCTAGTGGGCACTGAAGCTTTCTTT. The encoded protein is CSARRARGLVGTEAFF.

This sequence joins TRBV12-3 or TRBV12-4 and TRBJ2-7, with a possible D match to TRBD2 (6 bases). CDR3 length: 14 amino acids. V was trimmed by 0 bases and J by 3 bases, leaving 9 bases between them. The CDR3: CASSLAPGGYEQYF. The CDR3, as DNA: TGTGCCAGCAGTTTAGCCCCCGGGGGCTACGAGCAGTACTTC.

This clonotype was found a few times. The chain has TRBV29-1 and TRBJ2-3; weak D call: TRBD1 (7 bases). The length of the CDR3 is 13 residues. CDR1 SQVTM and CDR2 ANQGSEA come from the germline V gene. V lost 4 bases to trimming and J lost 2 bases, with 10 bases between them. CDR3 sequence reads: CSVGQGLTDTQYF. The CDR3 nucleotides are TGCAGCGTTGGACAGGGACTCACAGATACGCAGTATTTT.

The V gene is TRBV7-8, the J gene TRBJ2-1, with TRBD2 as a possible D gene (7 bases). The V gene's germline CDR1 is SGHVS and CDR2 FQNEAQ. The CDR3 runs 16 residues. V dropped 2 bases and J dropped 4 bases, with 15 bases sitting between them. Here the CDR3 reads CASSLYGRGLYNEQFF. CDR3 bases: TGTGCCAGCAGCTTATACGGGCGGGGGCTATACAATGAGCAGTTCTTC.

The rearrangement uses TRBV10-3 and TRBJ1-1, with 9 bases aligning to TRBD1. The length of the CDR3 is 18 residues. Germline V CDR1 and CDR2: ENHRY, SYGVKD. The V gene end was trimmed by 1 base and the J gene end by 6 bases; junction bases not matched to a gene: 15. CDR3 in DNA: TGTGCCATCAGTGAGTGGGGACGGAGGGGACAGGGACACCCTGAAGCTTTCTTT. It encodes CAISEWGRRGQGHPEAFF.

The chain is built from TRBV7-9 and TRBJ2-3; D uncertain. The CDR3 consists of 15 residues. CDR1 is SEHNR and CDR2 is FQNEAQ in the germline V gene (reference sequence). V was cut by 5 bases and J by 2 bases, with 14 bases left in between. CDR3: CASSPRVSITDTQYF. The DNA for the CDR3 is TGTGCCAGCAGCCCTCGAGTTTCTATCACAGATACGCAGTATTTT.

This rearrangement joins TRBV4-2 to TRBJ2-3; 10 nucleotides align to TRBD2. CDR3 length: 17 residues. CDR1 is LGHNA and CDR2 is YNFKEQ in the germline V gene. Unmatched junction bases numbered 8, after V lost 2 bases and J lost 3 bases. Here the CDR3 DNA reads TGTGCCAGCAGCCAACAAGCGGGGGGGGTGCGAACAGATACGCAGTATTTT. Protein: CASSQQAGGVRTDTQYF.

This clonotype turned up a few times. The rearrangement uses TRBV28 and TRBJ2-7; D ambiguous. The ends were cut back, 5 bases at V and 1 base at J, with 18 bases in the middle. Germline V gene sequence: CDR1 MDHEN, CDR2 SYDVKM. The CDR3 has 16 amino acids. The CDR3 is CASSPPYRQFSYEQYF. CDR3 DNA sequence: TGTGCCAGCAGTCCCCCCTACCGGCAGTTTTCCTACGAGCAGTACTTC. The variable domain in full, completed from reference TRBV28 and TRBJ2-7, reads DVKVTQSSRYLVKRTGEKVFLECVQDMDHENMFWYRQDPGLGLRLIYFSYDVKMKEKGDIPEGYSVSREKKERFSLILESASTNQTSMYLCASSPPYRQFSYEQYFGPGTRLTVT.

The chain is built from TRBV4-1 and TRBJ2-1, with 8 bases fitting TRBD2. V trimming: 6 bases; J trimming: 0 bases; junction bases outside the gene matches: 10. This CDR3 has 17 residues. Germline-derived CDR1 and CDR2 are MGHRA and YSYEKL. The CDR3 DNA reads TGCGCCAGCAGACACTCGGCCGGGGGGGGCTCCTACAATGAGCAGTTCTTC. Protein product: CASRHSAGGGSYNEQFF.

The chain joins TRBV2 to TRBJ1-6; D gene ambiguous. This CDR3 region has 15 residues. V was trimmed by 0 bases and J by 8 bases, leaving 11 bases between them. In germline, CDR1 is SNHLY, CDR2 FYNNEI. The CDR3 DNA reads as TGTGCCAGCAGTGAAGCGGGAACAGCCGATTCACCCCTCCACTTT. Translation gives CASSEAGTADSPLHF.

The CDR3 DNA is TGTGCCAGTAGTATACCCCGCGGACCCATGAACACTGAAGCTTTCTTT. Residues: CASSIPRGPMNTEAFF. This chain uses TRBV19 with TRBJ1-1, with D uncertain. The CDR3 totals 16 residues. Between the trimmed V and J ends, which lost 2 bases and 0 bases, there was a span of 13 bases. Germline CDR1 LNHDA, CDR2 SQIVND (reference sequence).

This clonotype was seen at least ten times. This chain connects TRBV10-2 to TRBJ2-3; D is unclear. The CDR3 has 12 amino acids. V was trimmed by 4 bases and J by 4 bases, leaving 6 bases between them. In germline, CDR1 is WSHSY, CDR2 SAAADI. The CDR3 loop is CASSATSDTQYF. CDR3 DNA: TGCGCCAGCAGTGCCACCTCAGATACGCAGTATTTT.

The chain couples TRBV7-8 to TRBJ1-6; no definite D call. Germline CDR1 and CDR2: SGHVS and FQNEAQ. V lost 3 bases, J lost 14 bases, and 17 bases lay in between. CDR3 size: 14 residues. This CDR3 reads CASSLQIRGVALHF. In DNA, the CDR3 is TGTGCCAGCAGCTTGCAGATACGCGGAGTGGCCCTCCACTTT.

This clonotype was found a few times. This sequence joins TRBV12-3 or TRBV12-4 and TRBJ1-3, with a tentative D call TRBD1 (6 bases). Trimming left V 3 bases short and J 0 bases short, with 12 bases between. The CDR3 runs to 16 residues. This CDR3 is CASSFGGSGSGNTIYF. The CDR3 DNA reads TGTGCCAGCAGTTTTGGGGGCTCGGGCTCTGGAAACACCATATATTTT.

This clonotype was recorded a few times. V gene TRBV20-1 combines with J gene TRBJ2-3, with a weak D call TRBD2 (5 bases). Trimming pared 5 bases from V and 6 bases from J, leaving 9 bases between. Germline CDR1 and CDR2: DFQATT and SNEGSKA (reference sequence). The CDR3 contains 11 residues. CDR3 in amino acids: CSADGEDTQYF. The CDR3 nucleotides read TGCAGTGCTGACGGGGAGGATACGCAGTATTTT.

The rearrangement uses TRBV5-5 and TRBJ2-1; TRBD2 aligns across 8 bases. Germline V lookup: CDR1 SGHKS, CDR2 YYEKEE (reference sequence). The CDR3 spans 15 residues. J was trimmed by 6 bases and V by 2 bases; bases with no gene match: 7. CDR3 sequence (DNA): TGTGCCAGCAGCTTCGGGGGGGCGCTGGCCAATGAGCAGTTCTTC. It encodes CASSFGGALANEQFF.

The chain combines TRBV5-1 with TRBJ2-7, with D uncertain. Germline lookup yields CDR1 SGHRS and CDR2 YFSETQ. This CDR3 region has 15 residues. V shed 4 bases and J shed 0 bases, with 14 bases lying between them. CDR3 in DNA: TGCGCCAGCAGCCTCCTGGTCTACGACTCCTACGAGCAGTACTTC. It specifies CASSLLVYDSYEQYF.

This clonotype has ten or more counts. The CDR3 DNA sequence: TGTGCCAGCAGCCAAGCAGGATACGAGCAGTACTTC. Translation gives CASSQAGYEQYF. The chain links TRBV3-1 to TRBJ2-7; D not certain. This CDR3 has 12 residues. V lost 1 base and J lost 4, with 5 bases in between. Germline CDR1 is LGHDT and CDR2 is YNNKEL (reference sequence).

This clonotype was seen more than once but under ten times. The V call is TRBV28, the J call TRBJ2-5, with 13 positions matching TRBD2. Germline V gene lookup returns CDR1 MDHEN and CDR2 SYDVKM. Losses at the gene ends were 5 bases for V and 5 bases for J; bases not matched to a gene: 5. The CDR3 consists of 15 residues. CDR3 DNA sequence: TGTGCCAGCAGTGGACTAGCGGGGGCTGGGGAGACCCAGTACTTC. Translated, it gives CASSGLAGAGETQYF.